The T cell receptor (beta chain) under discussion was sequenced for a study of cytomegalovirus exposure and HLA in healthy donors. Whole-study context: From 190 million or so T cells, an earlier analysis saw 90 million to 130 million unique TCR beta sequences.

Germline lookup yields CDR1 LNHDA and CDR2 SQIVND (reference sequence). Trimming cost V 5 bases and J 1 base; bases outside gene matches: 3. The CDR3 consists of 15 residues. With 60 Vbeta and 13 Jbeta primers, the PCR was carried out. As handled by the study authors: Later reanalysis found roughly 80 million unique TCR beta chains, around 9.9 million of them shared. The data were produced by immunoSEQ multiplex PCR, yet TCRdb's version contains in-frame clones alone and is incomplete. D and trimming come from the DNA, and the V and J calls and clone size come from that table. Of 100,000 to 150,000 clones in the sample, 83% are singletons; the top ten hold roughly 3.5%.

This receptor was taken from a woman between 40 and 50 years old in good health and CMV-seropositive. Sample: PBMCs. The chain uses TRBV19 and TRBJ2-2, with TRBD2 identical over 8 bases. The CDR3 protein is CASSSGTRNTGELFF. As DNA, the CDR3 is TGTGCCAGTAGTTCCGGGACTAGGAACACCGGGGAGCTGTTTTTT.